This record looks at one T cell receptor (beta chain) sequence and its context. As processed by the authors: Reference gene primer amplification gave nucleated cell count estimates. Profiled with immunoSEQ multiplex PCR; TCRdb holds only in-frame clones, not every one. V, J and clone size were drawn from that table, and D and trimming were deduced from the DNA. The profile covers 56,000 or so clones, with over 75% appearing a single time and 10% to 13% taken by the ten largest. This sample stems from a study of blood T cell repertoires in COVID-19. At the level of the study: Italy, Spain and the United States were the sources of the convalescent and acute COVID-19 samples. PBMCs, B-cell-depleted T cells, or T cells were the source of the cDNA or gDNA that made up the material.

There are 16 residues in the CDR3. Germline V gives CDR1 WSHSY, CDR2 SAAADI. Trimming took 0 bases from V and 1 from J; bases not matched to a gene: 3. Material for sequencing was peripheral blood. This clonotype originated in a human donor in a cohort sampled during active COVID-19. This chain joins TRBV10-2 and TRBJ2-1; 7 bases agree with TRBD2. The CDR3: CASSESLRGSYNEQFF. CDR3 nucleotide sequence: TGCGCCAGCAGTGAGTCACTGCGGGGGTCCTACAATGAGCAGTTCTTC.